These 14 T cell receptor beta chains were sequenced from one sample in a study of T cells in Graves' hyperthyroidism and ophthalmopathy. RNA transcripts gave rise to amplified TCR beta CDR3 regions. First-round RT-PCR with HTBI primers amplified the TCR CDR3 region. TCRdb fed the multiplex PCR reads into MiXCR, producing one record per CDR3 protein. The table includes 400,000 to 500,000 distinct CDR3 sequences, approximately 15% detected once. Sequenced material: blood. Receptors were obtained from a young man with Graves' ophthalmopathy.

The chain links TRBV11-2 to TRBJ1-1; D ambiguous. With 3 bases removed from V and 5 bases from J, the gap between germline ends came to 13 bases. Germline CDR1 and CDR2: SGHAT and FQNNGV. The CDR3 loop spans 14 amino acids. Here the CDR3 reads CASSFPGRRTEAFF. DNA for the CDR3: TGTGCCAGCAGCTTCCCCGGACGAAGAACTGAAGCTTTCTTT. Drawing the rest from reference TRBV11-2 and TRBJ1-1, the complete variable domain is EAGVAQSPRYKIIEKRQSVAFWCNPISGHATLYWYQQILGQGPKLLIQFQNNGVVDDSQLPKDRFSAERLKGVDSTLKIQPAKLEDSAVYLCASSFPGRRTEAFFGQGTRLTVV.

This clonotype appeared a single time. V is TRBV27 and J is TRBJ1-1; 7 bases map to TRBD1. The germline V gene has CDR1 MNHEY and CDR2 SMNVEV (reference sequence). The CDR3 sequence is 14 residues long. J lost 6 bases, V lost 5 bases, and 9 bases had no gene match. The CDR3, as DNA: TGTGCCAGCAGTAAGACAGGGCTTGAGGCTGAAGCTTTCTTT. This codes for CASSKTGLEAEAFF.

Regarding this clonotype: A much larger clone lies a single base off, so this may be a read error. The chain couples TRBV12-5 to TRBJ1-6, with unresolved D. The CDR3 runs 14 residues. CDR1 LGHNT and CDR2 FRNRAP come from the germline V gene. The CDR3 loop reads CAGGYDIYNSPLHF. CDR3 sequence (DNA): TGTGCTGGTGGTTACGACATCTATAATTCACCCCTCCACTTT.

This clonotype was seen ten or more times. The DNA for the CDR3 is TGTGCCAGCAGCTTAGATCTCAGCGGGAGAACTAGCACAGATACGCAGTATTTT. This codes for CASSLDLSGRTSTDTQYF. This chain uses TRBV11-2 with TRBJ2-3; TRBD2 aligns across 8 bases. CDR1 is SGHAT and CDR2 is FQNNGV in the germline V gene. After removal of 0 bases from V and 0 bases from J, the junction contained 8 bases not matched to a gene. CDR3 length: 18 residues.

This clonotype was seen at least ten times. The chain links TRBV28 to TRBJ2-7, with unresolved D. Germline V gives CDR1 MDHEN, CDR2 SYDVKM. There are 13 residues in the CDR3. V was trimmed by 4 bases and J by 5 bases, leaving 12 bases between them. The CDR3 nucleotides are TGTGCCAGCAGTTATGGTTTTTTAGACGAGCAGTACTTC. This encodes CASSYGFLDEQYF.

This clonotype was seen repeatedly, ten times or more. The chain is built from TRBV3-1 and TRBJ2-5; 11 bases agree with TRBD2. Losses at the gene ends were 1 base for V and 4 bases for J; bases not matched to a gene: 11. The germline CDR1 and CDR2 sequences are LGHDT and YNNKEL (reference sequence). This CDR3 region has 18 residues. The CDR3 coding sequence is TGTGCCAGCAGCCAAGGAAGGTCGACTAGCGGGGAATCAGAGACCCAGTACTTC. It translates to CASSQGRSTSGESETQYF.

In its sample, this clonotype was seen a few times. The V gene is TRBV7-3, the J gene TRBJ2-1; 9 bases fit TRBD1. CDR3 length: 13 residues. Germline loops: CDR1 SGHTA, CDR2 FQGTGA. The V segment lost 4 bases and the J segment 9 bases; nucleotides outside the gene matches: 4. The CDR3 DNA reads TGTGCCAGCAGCTCTGGGACAGGGAGTGAGCAGTTCTTC. This codes for CASSSGTGSEQFF. Looking up the rest from reference TRBV7-3 and TRBJ2-1 gives the full variable domain: GAGVSQTPSNKVTEKGKYVELRCDPISGHTALYWYRQSLGQGPEFLIYFQGTGAADDSGLPNDRFFAVRPEGSVSTLKIQRTERGDSAVYLCASSSGTGSEQFFGPGTRLTVL.

This clonotype was observed at least ten times. The V call is TRBV13, the J call TRBJ2-1; TRBD1 is a possible D gene (6 bases). Trimming stripped 3 bases from V and 7 bases from J, with 7 bases between. Germline assignment: CDR1 PRHDT and CDR2 FYEKMQ (reference sequence). This CDR3 has 12 residues. CDR3 sequence (DNA): TGTGCCAGCAGCTTTACAGGGAATGAGCAGTTCTTC. This codes for CASSFTGNEQFF.

This clonotype has just one count. This sequence joins TRBV29-1 and TRBJ2-5; 12 positions match TRBD1. The CDR3 consists of 15 residues. The V and J ends lost 4 bases and 6 bases, in that order; junction bases with no gene match: 9. Germline V gene data show CDR1 as SQVTM and CDR2 as ANQGSEA. The CDR3 loop reads CSVGAGTGGGQTQYF. The CDR3 DNA sequence: TGCAGCGTTGGAGCGGGGACAGGGGGCGGACAGACCCAGTACTTC.

V and J are TRBV11-2 and TRBJ2-6; D might be TRBD1 or TRBD2, each matching 5 bases. The ends were cut back, 6 bases at V and 0 bases at J, with 15 bases in the middle. Germline CDR1 and CDR2: SGHAT and FQNNGV. This CDR3 region has 17 residues. The CDR3 here is CASSSRDGDSGANVLTF. The CDR3 bases are TGTGCCAGCAGTTCTAGGGACGGAGACTCTGGGGCCAACGTCCTGACTTTC.

This clonotype was seen many times. Written as DNA, the CDR3 is TGTGCCAGCAGATCGGGCAGGGGGTTGGACGAGCAGTACTTC. The encoded protein is CASRSGRGLDEQYF. The rearrangement links TRBV2 to TRBJ2-7; 7 bases agree with TRBD1. Germline trimming cut 6 bases from V and 5 bases from J; bases unmatched to any gene: 10. The germline gives CDR1 SNHLY, CDR2 FYNNEI. The CDR3 runs 14 residues.

The V and J genes are TRBV5-6 and TRBJ2-2; D possibly corresponds to TRBD2 (6 bases). This CDR3 is 15 amino acids long. V was clipped by 0 bases and J by 5 bases, with 11 bases between them. Germline loops: CDR1 SGHDT, CDR2 YYEEEE. The CDR3 DNA follows: TGTGCCAGCAGCTTGGGACTAGTCGGTACCGGGGAGCTGTTTTTT. This codes for CASSLGLVGTGELFF.

For this clonotype: Being one base from a much bigger clone, this may be a read error. The V and J genes are TRBV7-9 and TRBJ2-7; D may match TRBD1 or TRBD2 (5 bases each). V lost 4 bases, J lost 0 bases, and 16 bases lay in between. Germline assignment: CDR1 SEHNR and CDR2 FQNEAQ (reference sequence). This CDR3 is built from 16 residues. The CDR3 is CASSSARDANSYEQYF. The CDR3 DNA reads as TGTGCCAGCAGCTCCGCCCGGGACGCCAACTCCTACGAGCAGTACTTC.

This clonotype was picked up many times. The V and J genes are TRBV7-9 and TRBJ2-7; a possible D gene is TRBD1 (6 bases). V lost 5 bases, J lost 6 bases, and 14 bases lay in between. The germline V gene encodes CDR1 SEHNR and CDR2 FQNEAQ (reference sequence). The CDR3 runs 13 residues. CDR3 coding DNA: TGTGCCAGCAGCCCTCAGGGGATCAGCGAGCAGTACTTC. Residues: CASSPQGISEQYF.